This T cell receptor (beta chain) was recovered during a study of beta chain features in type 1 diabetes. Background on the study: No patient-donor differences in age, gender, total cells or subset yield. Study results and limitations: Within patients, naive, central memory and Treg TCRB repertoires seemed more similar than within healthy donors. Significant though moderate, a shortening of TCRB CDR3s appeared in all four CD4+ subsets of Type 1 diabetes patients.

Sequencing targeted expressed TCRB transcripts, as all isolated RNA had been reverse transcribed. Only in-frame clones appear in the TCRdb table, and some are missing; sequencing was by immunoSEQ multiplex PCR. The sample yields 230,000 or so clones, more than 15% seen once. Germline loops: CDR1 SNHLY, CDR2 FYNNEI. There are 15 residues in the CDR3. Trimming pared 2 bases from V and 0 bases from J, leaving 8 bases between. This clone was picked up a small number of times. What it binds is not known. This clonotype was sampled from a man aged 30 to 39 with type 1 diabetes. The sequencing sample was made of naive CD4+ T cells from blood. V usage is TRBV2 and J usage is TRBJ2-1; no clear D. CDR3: CASSEQDSSYNEQFF. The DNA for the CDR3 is TGTGCCAGCAGTGAACAGGATAGCTCCTACAATGAGCAGTTCTTC.